The next 14 T cell receptor beta chains were all read from a single sample in a study of shared clonotypes between healthy human individuals. The assay was immunoSEQ multiplex PCR, and TCRdb's table has in-frame clones only and misses some. The repertoire includes roughly 2.6 million clones, around nine tenths of them detected once, and 0.14% sits in the top ten. The sample was naive CD4+ T cells sorted from blood. The sample's subset: CD45RA+ positively selected. These receptors all come from a man between 18 and 35 years old in good health.

On this clone: This sample includes further DNA sequences coding for the same CDR3. CDR3 nucleotide sequence: TGCGCCAGCAGCTTGTCAGGGGTGAACACCGGGGAGCTGTTTTTT. Its protein product is CASSLSGVNTGELFF. The V and J genes are TRBV5-1 and TRBJ2-2; perhaps TRBD1 as D (6 bases). Trimming stripped 1 base from V and 1 base from J, with 8 bases between. This CDR3 is 15 amino acids long. Germline CDR1 is SGHRS and CDR2 is YFSETQ. Based on the CDR3 plus reference TRBV5-1 and TRBJ2-2, the full variable domain is KAGVTQTPRYLIKTRGQQVTLSCSPISGHRSVSWYQQTPGQGLQFLFEYFSETQRNKGNFPGRFSGRQFSNSRSEMNVSTLELGDSALYLCASSLSGVNTGELFFGEGSRLTVL.

A single count supports this clone. The rearrangement joins TRBV7-9 to TRBJ1-6; D call uncertain. Trimming cost V 1 base and J 10 bases, with 8 bases left between them. The CDR3 runs 13 residues. Germline V lookup: CDR1 SEHNR, CDR2 FQNEAQ (reference sequence). The CDR3 reads CASSLEYYSPLHF. The DNA of the CDR3 is TGTGCCAGCAGCTTAGAATACTACTCACCCCTCCACTTT.

This clone was counted a single time. This chain connects TRBV5-1 to TRBJ2-7, with D uncertain. V was cut by 3 bases and J by 5 bases, with 12 bases left in between. The CDR3 consists of 13 residues. Germline V CDR1 and CDR2: SGHRS, YFSETQ. DNA of the CDR3: TGCGCCAGCAGCTCCCTATCCATTGACGAGCAGTACTTC. It yields the protein CASSSLSIDEQYF.

V usage is TRBV19 and J usage is TRBJ2-2; D is perhaps TRBD1 (5 bases). The CDR3 loop spans 15 amino acids. Per germline, CDR1 LNHDA and CDR2 SQIVND (reference sequence). The germline V and J ends were trimmed by 7 bases and 2 bases, with 14 bases remaining between them. DNA of the CDR3: TGTGCCAGTAATTCGCGGCAGGGAAACACCGGGGAGCTGTTTTTT. Translating gives CASNSRQGNTGELFF.

As concerns this clone: The same CDR3 is also encoded by other DNA sequences in this sample. The CDR3 spells CASSPTGGTPEAFF. The DNA for the CDR3 is TGCGCCAGCAGCCCAACAGGGGGGACCCCTGAAGCTTTCTTT. V and J are TRBV5-1 and TRBJ1-1; 8 bases agree with TRBD1. Germline CDR1 is SGHRS and CDR2 is YFSETQ. This CDR3 region has 14 residues. Losses at the gene ends were 4 bases for V and 6 bases for J; bases not matched to a gene: 8.

V gene TRBV10-3 combines with J gene TRBJ2-4; 9 nucleotides match TRBD1. CDR1 is ENHRY and CDR2 is SYGVKD in the germline V gene. V was clipped by 8 bases and J by 2 bases; unmatched bases: 4. CDR3 length: 14 amino acids. CDR3 DNA: TGTGCCATCGGGGACAGGGTATCCAAAAACATTCAGTACTTC. This translates into CAIGDRVSKNIQYF.

The CDR3 DNA reads as TGTGCCGCAAAAGACAGGGGAGGTGAAAAACTGTTTTTT. It is translated as CAAKDRGGEKLFF. The V and J genes are TRBV2 and TRBJ1-4, with 8 nucleotides matching TRBD1. The V and J ends lost 11 bases and 7 bases, in that order; junction bases with no gene match: 9. CDR3 length equals 13 residues. CDR1 and CDR2 (germline): SNHLY, FYNNEI.

The chain uses TRBV20-1 and TRBJ2-7, with 7 bases identical to TRBD2. CDR1 and CDR2 from the germline V gene are DFQATT and SNEGSKA (reference sequence). The CDR3 spans 10 residues. DNA of the CDR3: TGCGCTAGCGGTACCTACGAGCAGTACTTC. Amino acids: CASGTYEQYF.

This clone was seen only a few times. The V gene is TRBV6-5, the J gene TRBJ1-1, with 9 bases aligning to TRBD1. V lost 6 bases to trimming and J lost 8 bases; unmatched junction nucleotides: 7. CDR1 is MNHEY, CDR2 SVGAGI, per germline. The CDR3 has 13 residues. The CDR3 sequence: CASRRDGTGEAFF. Here the CDR3 DNA reads TGTGCCAGCAGACGCGACGGGACAGGGGAAGCTTTCTTT.

The chain uses TRBV9 and TRBJ1-2; D call uncertain. The CDR3 length is 18 residues. V was trimmed by 0 bases and J by 0 bases, leaving 18 bases between them. From germline, CDR1 is SGDLS and CDR2 YYNGEE. For the CDR3, the DNA is TGTGCCAGCAGCGTAGAAGTCGACAACCGGGGAGCTAACTATGGCTACACCTTC. Amino acid sequence: CASSVEVDNRGANYGYTF.

The J gene is TRBJ2-5, the V gene TRBV30; possible D gene TRBD1, 5 bases. There are 13 residues in the CDR3. Germline V gene data show CDR1 as GTSNPN and CDR2 as SVGIG (reference sequence). Deletions cut 5 bases from V and 6 bases from J, with 16 bases between. This CDR3 reads CAWGASNAKTQYF. In DNA form, the CDR3 reads TGTGCCTGGGGGGCCTCTAACGCGAAGACCCAGTACTTC.

This chain connects TRBV4-1 to TRBJ2-3; 10 positions match TRBD1. The J segment lost 0 bases and the V segment lost 4 bases, leaving 7 bases of the junction unmatched. The germline gives CDR1 MGHRA, CDR2 YSYEKL. The CDR3 contains 17 residues. In DNA form, the CDR3 reads TGCGCCAGCAGCCTACTGACAGGGGGCGCGAGCACAGATACGCAGTATTTT. This translates into CASSLLTGGASTDTQYF.

This CDR3 is CASSPASTDTQYF. The DNA of the CDR3 is TGTGCCAGCAGCCCTGCTAGCACAGATACGCAGTATTTT. The chain is built from TRBV4-2 and TRBJ2-3; D uncertain. V lost 4 bases, J lost 0 bases, and 5 bases lay in between. Germline values: CDR1 LGHNA, CDR2 YNFKEQ. The CDR3 contains 13 residues.

Note on this clone: Other DNA variants within this sample encode the same CDR3. V gene TRBV7-9 combines with J gene TRBJ2-7; 8 positions match TRBD2. In germline, CDR1 is SEHNR, CDR2 FQNEAQ (reference sequence). V was clipped by 3 bases and J by 2 bases; unmatched bases: 6. The CDR3 extends over 15 amino acids. In DNA, the CDR3 is TGTGCCAGCAGCTTTTTGGCGGGGGGAACCTACGAGCAGTACTTC. The encoded protein is CASSFLAGGTYEQYF.